The 4 T cell receptor beta chains below all came from one sample that was sequenced in a study of cytomegalovirus exposure and HLA in healthy donors. PCR involved 60 Vbeta and 13 Jbeta primers. Assay used: immunoSEQ multiplex PCR; TCRdb lists only in-frame clones, some missing. The sample has roughly 120,000 clones, about 78% seen once; the top ten hold 8.2%. Sequenced input: PBMCs. These receptors all come from a woman aged 40 to 50 in good health and CMV-seropositive.

The V and J genes are TRBV20-1 and TRBJ2-7; perhaps TRBD2 as D (5 bases). CDR1 is DFQATT, CDR2 SNEGSKA, per germline (reference sequence). V lost 4 bases and J 4 bases, leaving 8 bases between the germline ends. This CDR3 comprises 11 residues. CDR3 coding DNA: TGCAGTGCTAAGGAGCGGTACGAGCAGTACTTC. Translation: CSAKERYEQYF.

The V and J genes are TRBV2 and TRBJ1-1; D is uncertain. Germline V gene data show CDR1 as SNHLY and CDR2 as FYNNEI. Trimming removed 11 bases from V and 11 bases from J, with 9 bases in between. The CDR3 is made up of 8 amino acids. In DNA, the CDR3 is TGTGCCGGGCCGGGGGCTTTCTTT. Encoded protein: CAGPGAFF.

The rearrangement joins TRBV5-1 to TRBJ2-3; D gene uncertain. The germline V gene encodes CDR1 SGHRS and CDR2 YFSETQ. V was trimmed by 5 bases and J by 5 bases, leaving 15 bases between them. This CDR3 contains 14 residues. CDR3 residues: CASSPQVSRDTQYF. In DNA form, the CDR3 reads TGCGCCAGCAGTCCCCAGGTTTCAAGAGATACGCAGTATTTT.

This clone appeared a few times. The genes are TRBV4-3 and TRBJ1-4, with D perhaps matching TRBD1 (6 bases). Germline assignment: CDR1 LGHNA and CDR2 YSLEER. The CDR3 sequence is 15 residues long. The ends were cut back, 4 bases at V and 0 bases at J, with 9 bases in the middle. CDR3 protein: CASSRTDATNEKLFF. In DNA, the CDR3 is TGCGCCAGCAGCCGGACAGATGCAACTAATGAAAAACTGTTTTTT.